Listed here are 30 T cell receptor beta chains from one sample, sequenced in a study of blood T cell repertoires in COVID-19. Using immunoSEQ multiplex PCR, the repertoire was profiled, and TCRdb retains in-frame clones only, with some absent. The sample includes about 270,000 clones, approximately 87% of them seen just once. Sequencing was carried out using peripheral blood. These receptors all come from a woman between 25 and 40 years old with COVID-19, enrolled during active disease.

This chain connects TRBV27 to TRBJ2-7; 12 bases map to TRBD1. CDR3 length: 16 residues. The V segment lost 6 bases and the J segment 3 bases; nucleotides outside the gene matches: 9. Looked up from germline, CDR1 is MNHEY and CDR2 is SMNVEV (reference sequence). In DNA form, the CDR3 reads TGTGCCAGCAGCCAAACGGGACAGGGGGCGTTCTACGAGCAGTACTTC. Translated, it gives CASSQTGQGAFYEQYF.

The chain's CDR3 is CASSWGQSIYEQYF. CDR3 DNA sequence: TGTGCCAGCAGTTGGGGACAGAGTATCTACGAGCAGTACTTC. The J gene is TRBJ2-7, the V gene TRBV6-6, with TRBD1 matching 7 bases. The germline gives CDR1 MNHNY, CDR2 SVGAGI (reference sequence). The V gene end was trimmed by 4 bases and the J gene end by 3 bases; junction bases not matched to a gene: 6. The CDR3 has 14 residues.

The rearrangement joins TRBV7-6 to TRBJ2-1; D is unclear. Trimming took 3 bases from V and 0 from J, leaving 9 bases between them. Germline CDR1 SGHVS, CDR2 FNYEAQ. The CDR3 extends over 15 amino acids. The CDR3 nucleotides read TGTGCCAGCAGCTTGGATAGCAGCTCCTACAATGAGCAGTTCTTC. Its protein is CASSLDSSSYNEQFF. The full variable domain, its missing parts supplied by reference TRBV7-6 and TRBJ2-1, is GAGVSQSPRYKVTKRGQDVALRCDPISGHVSLYWYRQALGQGPEFLTYFNYEAQQDKSGLPNDRFSAERPEGSISTLTIQRTEQRDSAMYRCASSLDSSSYNEQFFGPGTRLTVL.

The chain is built from TRBV4-2 and TRBJ1-3, with D uncertain. The germline V and J ends were trimmed by 1 base and 4 bases, with 11 bases remaining between them. The CDR3 has 15 residues. Germline V CDR1 and CDR2: LGHNA, YNFKEQ. CDR3 bases: TGTGCCAGCAGCCAAGGGAGGGAGGGAGGAAACACCATATATTTT. Encoded protein: CASSQGREGGNTIYF.

The chain couples TRBV2 to TRBJ1-1; 7 nucleotides agree with TRBD1. Germline CDR1 is SNHLY and CDR2 is FYNNEI. The CDR3 totals 14 residues. Trimming took 6 bases from V and 1 from J; bases not matched to a gene: 5. CDR3 in amino acids: CASRRGQPNTEAFF. The CDR3 DNA sequence: TGTGCCAGCAGAAGGGGACAGCCGAACACTGAAGCTTTCTTT.

This clone was seen more than once but under ten times. This chain uses TRBV27 with TRBJ2-5; 7 bases agree with TRBD2. The V gene's germline CDR1 is MNHEY and CDR2 SMNVEV (reference sequence). The CDR3 spans 16 residues. V was pared by 6 bases and J by 0 bases, with 10 bases of the junction left unmatched. This CDR3 reads CASSNHLGGDQETQYF. DNA of the CDR3: TGTGCCAGCAGCAATCACCTGGGGGGGGACCAAGAGACCCAGTACTTC.

The chain couples TRBV19 to TRBJ2-3; D remains unclear. From germline, CDR1 is LNHDA and CDR2 SQIVND (reference sequence). CDR3 length equals 13 residues. V was pared by 3 bases and J by 6 bases, with 10 bases between. CDR3 coding DNA: TGTGCCAGTAGTATCATCCCACTGGATACGCAGTATTTT. As protein: CASSIIPLDTQYF.

The rearrangement uses TRBV6-5 and TRBJ1-5; no clear D gene. The V end was cut by 2 bases, the J end by 4 bases, with 6 bases between. CDR1 and CDR2 from the germline V gene are MNHEY and SVGAGI. This CDR3 is 13 amino acids long. The CDR3 DNA reads as TGTGCCAGCAGTTACATAATAAATCAGCCCCAGCATTTT. This sequence encodes CASSYIINQPQHF.

The chain uses TRBV3-1 (or the pseudogene TRBV3-2) and TRBJ1-3, with TRBD1 as a possible D gene (6 bases). Trimming took off 5 bases at V and 8 bases at J, with 16 bases between the two ends. The CDR3 is 14 amino acids. CDR1 and CDR2 (germline): LGHDT, YNNKEL (reference sequence). The CDR3 coding sequence is TGTGCCAGCAGCTCTACAGGGATCGGGGACACCATATATTTT. Protein product: CASSSTGIGDTIYF.

The rearrangement links TRBV20-1 to TRBJ1-1, with 8 positions matching TRBD1. CDR3 length: 14 amino acids. Germline V lookup: CDR1 DFQATT, CDR2 SNEGSKA (reference sequence). After removal of 3 bases from V and 6 bases from J, the junction contained 9 bases not matched to a gene. CDR3 DNA: TGCAGTGCTAGTGTGAGAAAGGACAGGGCTGAAGCTTTCTTT. It codes for CSASVRKDRAEAFF.

A few counts support this clone. The gene calls are TRBV5-4 and TRBJ1-2; 8 bases fit TRBD1. The CDR3 runs to 15 residues. Germline V CDR1 and CDR2: SGHNT, YYREEE (reference sequence). V was pared by 0 bases and J by 3 bases, with 4 bases of the junction left unmatched. CDR3 residues: CASSLVQGADYGYTF. CDR3 nucleotide sequence: TGTGCCAGCAGCTTGGTTCAGGGGGCTGACTATGGCTACACCTTC.

The rearrangement joins TRBV9 to TRBJ2-3; no definite D call. There are 13 residues in the CDR3. Trimming cost V 0 bases and J 3 bases, with 5 bases left between them. Germline CDR1 and CDR2: SGDLS and YYNGEE. The CDR3 spells CASSVDITDTQYF. CDR3 bases: TGTGCCAGCAGCGTAGATATTACAGATACGCAGTATTTT.

J is TRBJ1-6 and V is TRBV19; TRBD1 is a possible D gene (5 bases). The V end lost 6 bases, the J end lost 7 bases, and 16 bases lay between the germline ends. The CDR3 is 15 residues long. CDR1 is LNHDA and CDR2 is SQIVND in the germline V gene (reference sequence). CDR3 bases: TGTGCCAGTAGCCCGGCGGGGCATGAGAATTCACCCCTCCACTTT. As protein: CASSPAGHENSPLHF.

This clone was seen only once. The chain has TRBV5-1 and TRBJ1-2, with D maybe TRBD1 (5 bases). Per the germline V gene, CDR1 is SGHRS and CDR2 is YFSETQ. V was trimmed by 0 bases and J by 2 bases, leaving 11 bases between them. CDR3 length equals 15 residues. The CDR3: CASSLEAGKNYGYTF. The CDR3 nucleotides are TGCGCCAGCAGCTTGGAAGCAGGGAAGAACTATGGCTACACCTTC. Based on the CDR3 plus reference TRBV5-1 and TRBJ1-2, the full variable domain is KAGVTQTPRYLIKTRGQQVTLSCSPISGHRSVSWYQQTPGQGLQFLFEYFSETQRNKGNFPGRFSGRQFSNSRSEMNVSTLELGDSALYLCASSLEAGKNYGYTFGSGTRLTVV.

The chain is built from TRBV6-4 and TRBJ2-1; 9 bases map to TRBD1. Germline CDR1 reads MRHNA; CDR2 reads SNTAGT. The CDR3 length is 18 residues. V trimming: 0 bases; J trimming: 7 bases; junction bases outside the gene matches: 13. The chain's CDR3 is CASSDSKSWTGAKNEQFF. The CDR3 DNA reads as TGTGCCAGCAGTGACTCGAAATCCTGGACAGGGGCAAAAAATGAGCAGTTCTTC.

The V gene is TRBV11-2, the J gene TRBJ2-7; maybe TRBD2 (6 bases). Trimming cost V 1 base and J 3 bases, with 16 bases left between them. CDR1 is SGHAT and CDR2 is FQNNGV in the germline V gene. The length of the CDR3 is 16 residues. The CDR3 sequence is CASSLAVRLGSYEQYF. As DNA, the CDR3 is TGTGCCAGCAGCTTAGCGGTAAGACTAGGGAGCTACGAGCAGTACTTC.

The rearrangement links TRBV4-2 to TRBJ2-7; a weak D match, TRBD1 (5 bases). Trimming took off 0 bases at V and 3 bases at J, with 12 bases between the two ends. CDR3 length equals 15 residues. Germline assignment: CDR1 LGHNA and CDR2 YNFKEQ. In DNA form, the CDR3 reads TGTGCCAGCAGCCAAGAAGCCGAGACAGTCTACGAGCAGTACTTC. It codes for CASSQEAETVYEQYF.

CDR3 DNA sequence: TGCGCCAGCAGTGAGTTGGGACAATACAATGAGCAGTTCTTC. Translating it yields CASSELGQYNEQFF. This rearrangement joins TRBV10-1 to TRBJ2-1, with D perhaps matching TRBD1 (6 bases). Germline V lookup: CDR1 WNHNN, CDR2 SYGVQD (reference sequence). V lost 1 base to trimming and J lost 4 bases, with 8 bases between them. There are 14 residues in the CDR3.

The CDR3: CATSEAGTGSNEQFF. The CDR3 bases are TGTGCCACCAGTGAGGCCGGGACAGGGTCGAATGAGCAGTTCTTC. This chain connects TRBV24-1 to TRBJ2-1; 9 nucleotides match TRBD1. Germline trimming cut 4 bases from V and 7 bases from J; bases unmatched to any gene: 7. The CDR3 totals 15 residues. Per germline, CDR1 KGHDR and CDR2 SFDVKD.

V gene TRBV28 combines with J gene TRBJ1-6; D possibly corresponds to TRBD1 (5 bases). Germline V CDR1 and CDR2: MDHEN, SYDVKM. There are 17 residues in the CDR3. Trimming cost V 3 bases and J 3 bases, with 15 bases left between them. CDR3 DNA: TGTGCCAGCAGTTTGGGGCGCGGTAATTACTATAATTCACCCCTCCACTTT. It encodes CASSLGRGNYYNSPLHF.

The rearrangement joins TRBV7-9 to TRBJ1-1; D gene ambiguous. The V gene's germline CDR1 is SEHNR and CDR2 FQNEAQ (reference sequence). The CDR3 totals 11 residues. V lost 1 base, J lost 6 bases, and 3 bases lay in between. For the CDR3, the DNA is TGTGCCAGCAGCTTAGTCTCTGAAGCTTTCTTT. The encoded protein is CASSLVSEAFF.

This clone has a single count. The rearrangement joins TRBV15 to TRBJ1-6, with D perhaps matching TRBD1 (6 bases). The germline V and J ends were trimmed by 1 base and 8 bases, with 18 bases remaining between them. The germline gives CDR1 LNHNV, CDR2 YYDKDF (reference sequence). CDR3 size: 17 residues. CDR3: CATSRVRSGGADSPLHF. The CDR3 region has the DNA TGTGCCACCAGCAGAGTCCGCAGTGGGGGGGCAGATTCACCCCTCCACTTT.

V gene TRBV6-5 combines with J gene TRBJ2-3, with D perhaps TRBD1 (6 bases). This CDR3 region has 15 residues. Trimming took 0 bases from V and 0 from J, leaving 7 bases between them. Germline V gene sequence: CDR1 MNHEY, CDR2 SVGAGI. The CDR3 region is CASSYSGASTDTQYF. CDR3 nucleotide sequence: TGTGCCAGCAGTTACTCGGGGGCTAGCACAGATACGCAGTATTTT.

The rearrangement uses TRBV4-2 and TRBJ1-1; D perhaps matches TRBD1 (5 bases). Germline loops: CDR1 LGHNA, CDR2 YNFKEQ. V was clipped by 3 bases and J by 1 base, with 12 bases between them. CDR3 size: 15 residues. The CDR3 region is CASSHLQGTNTEAFF. The CDR3, as DNA: TGTGCCAGCAGCCATCTTCAGGGCACGAACACTGAAGCTTTCTTT.

The chain has TRBV4-1 and TRBJ1-2; TRBD1 is a possible D gene (6 bases). The germline CDR1 and CDR2 sequences are MGHRA and YSYEKL. This CDR3 has 15 amino acids. The V end was cut by 1 base, the J end by 6 bases, with 15 bases between. CDR3 residues: CASSQVKGVSNGYTF. The CDR3 nucleotides read TGCGCCAGCAGCCAAGTGAAGGGGGTCAGCAATGGCTACACCTTC.

CDR3 DNA: TGTGCCAGCAGCCAAGGATTGCATTTTGCACATGGAAACACCATATATTTT. Translating it yields CASSQGLHFAHGNTIYF. The genes are TRBV3-1 (or the pseudogene TRBV3-2) and TRBJ1-3, with no clear D. V was shortened by 1 base and J by 3 bases, with 16 bases between the two germline ends. The CDR3 contains 17 residues. CDR1 LGHDT and CDR2 YNNKEL come from the germline V gene (reference sequence).

The rearrangement links TRBV28 to TRBJ2-3; 10 nucleotides align to TRBD2. The V gene end was trimmed by 10 bases and the J gene end by 3 bases; junction bases not matched to a gene: 7. The CDR3 covers 14 residues. Germline V gives CDR1 MDHEN, CDR2 SYDVKM. The CDR3 bases are TGTGCCACCGGGAGCGGGGGGGCAACAGATACGCAGTATTTT. Its protein product is CATGSGGATDTQYF.

This chain connects TRBV27 to TRBJ2-3; the D gene is possibly TRBD1 (6 bases). Trimming removed 6 bases at V and 5 bases at J, with 15 bases between. Germline lookup yields CDR1 MNHEY and CDR2 SMNVEV (reference sequence). The CDR3 has 14 amino acids. CDR3 loop: CASSDRSGGDTQYF. The CDR3 nucleotides read TGTGCCAGCAGCGACAGGAGCGGTGGAGATACGCAGTATTTT.

This clone was detected a few times. CDR3 residues: CASSSQTGTGKTQYF. As DNA, the CDR3 is TGTGCCAGCAGCTCCCAGACCGGGACAGGGAAGACCCAGTACTTC. The rearrangement uses TRBV11-2 and TRBJ2-5; the match to TRBD1 covers 9 bases. This CDR3 comprises 15 residues. Germline trimming cut 4 bases from V and 6 bases from J; bases unmatched to any gene: 9. The germline gives CDR1 SGHAT, CDR2 FQNNGV.

The rearrangement joins TRBV5-8 to TRBJ1-2, with 11 nucleotides matching TRBD1. With 4 bases clipped from V and 4 bases from J, the junction kept 12 bases outside the gene matches. Germline CDR1 is SGHTS and CDR2 is YDEGEE. The CDR3 has 17 residues. CDR3 nucleotides: TGTGCCAGCAGCCGCCGGGACAGGGGGACCGGCACCTATGGCTACACCTTC. Its translation: CASSRRDRGTGTYGYTF.